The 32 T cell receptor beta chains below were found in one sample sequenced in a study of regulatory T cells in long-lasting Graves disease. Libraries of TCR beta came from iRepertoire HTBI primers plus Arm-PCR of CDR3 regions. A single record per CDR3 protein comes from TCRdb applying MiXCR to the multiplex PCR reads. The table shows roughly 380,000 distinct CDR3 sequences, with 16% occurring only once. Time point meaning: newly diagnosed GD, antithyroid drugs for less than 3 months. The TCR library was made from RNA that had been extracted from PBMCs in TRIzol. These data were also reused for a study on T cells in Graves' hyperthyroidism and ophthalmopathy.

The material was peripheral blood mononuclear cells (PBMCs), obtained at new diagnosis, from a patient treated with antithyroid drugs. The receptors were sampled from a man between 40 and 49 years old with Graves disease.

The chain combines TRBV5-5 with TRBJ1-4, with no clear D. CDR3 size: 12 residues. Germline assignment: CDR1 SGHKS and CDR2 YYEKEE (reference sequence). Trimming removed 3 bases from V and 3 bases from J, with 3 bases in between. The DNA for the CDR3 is TGTGCCAGCAGCTCGCCTAATGAAAAACTGTTTTTT. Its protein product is CASSSPNEKLFF. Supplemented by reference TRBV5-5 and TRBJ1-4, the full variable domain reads DAGVTQSPTHLIKTRGQQVTLRCSPISGHKSVSWYQQVLGQGPQFIFQYYEKEERGRGNFPDRFSARQFPNYSSELNVNALLLGDSALYLCASSSPNEKLFFGSGTQLSVL.

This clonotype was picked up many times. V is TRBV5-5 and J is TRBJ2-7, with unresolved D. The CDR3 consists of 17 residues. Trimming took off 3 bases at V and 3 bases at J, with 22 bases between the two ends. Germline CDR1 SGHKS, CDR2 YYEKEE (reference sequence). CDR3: CASSWLPFLDSGYEQYF. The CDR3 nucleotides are TGTGCCAGCAGCTGGCTCCCTTTTCTCGATTCGGGCTACGAGCAGTACTTC.

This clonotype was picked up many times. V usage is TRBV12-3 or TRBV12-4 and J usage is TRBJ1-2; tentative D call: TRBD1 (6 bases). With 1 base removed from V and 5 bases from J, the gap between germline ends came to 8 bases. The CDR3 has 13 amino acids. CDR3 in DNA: TGTGCCAGCAGTTTAGTTACAGGGTATGGCTACACCTTC. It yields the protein CASSLVTGYGYTF.

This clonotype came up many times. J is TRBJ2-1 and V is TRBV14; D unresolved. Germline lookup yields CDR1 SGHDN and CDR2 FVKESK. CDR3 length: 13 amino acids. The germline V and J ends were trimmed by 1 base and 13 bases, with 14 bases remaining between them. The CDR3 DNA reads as TGTGCCAGCAGCCAAGTCGGTGGGTCGGCTCAGTTCTTC. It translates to CASSQVGGSAQFF.

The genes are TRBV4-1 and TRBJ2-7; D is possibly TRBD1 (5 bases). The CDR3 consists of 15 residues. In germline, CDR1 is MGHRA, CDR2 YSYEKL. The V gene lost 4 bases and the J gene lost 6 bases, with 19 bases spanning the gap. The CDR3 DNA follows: TGCGCCAGCAGCCGAAGCAGGGATCCAGTGGGCGAGCAGTACTTC. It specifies CASSRSRDPVGEQYF.

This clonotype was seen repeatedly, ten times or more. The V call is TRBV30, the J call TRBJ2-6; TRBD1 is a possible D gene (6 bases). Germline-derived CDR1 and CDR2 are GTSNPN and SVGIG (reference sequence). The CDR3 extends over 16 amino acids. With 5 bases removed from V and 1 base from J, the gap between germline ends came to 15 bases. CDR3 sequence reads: CAWWKGRGSGANVLTF. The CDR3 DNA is TGTGCCTGGTGGAAGGGCAGGGGTTCTGGGGCCAACGTCCTGACTTTC.

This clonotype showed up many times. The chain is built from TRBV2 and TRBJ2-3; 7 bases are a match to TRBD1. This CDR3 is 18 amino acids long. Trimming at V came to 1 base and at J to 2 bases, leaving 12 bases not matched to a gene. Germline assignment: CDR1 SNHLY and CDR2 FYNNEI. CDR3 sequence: CASSEGGGGQYSTDTQYF. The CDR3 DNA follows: TGTGCCAGCAGTGAAGGGGGTGGGGGACAGTATTCCACAGATACGCAGTATTTT.

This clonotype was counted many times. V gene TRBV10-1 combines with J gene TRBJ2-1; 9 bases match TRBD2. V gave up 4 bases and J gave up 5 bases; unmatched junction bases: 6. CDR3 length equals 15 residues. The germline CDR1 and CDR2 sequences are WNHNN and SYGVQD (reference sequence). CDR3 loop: CASSVTSGPHNEQFF. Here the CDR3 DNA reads TGCGCCAGCAGTGTGACTAGCGGTCCCCACAATGAGCAGTTCTTC.

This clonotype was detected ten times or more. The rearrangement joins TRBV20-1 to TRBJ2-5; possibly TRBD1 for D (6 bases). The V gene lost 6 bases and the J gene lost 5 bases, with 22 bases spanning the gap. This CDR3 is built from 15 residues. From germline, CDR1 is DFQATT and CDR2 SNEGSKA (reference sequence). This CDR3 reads CSAIAGAEQGETQYF. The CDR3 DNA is TGCAGTGCCATAGCAGGGGCCGAGCAGGGGGAGACCCAGTACTTC.

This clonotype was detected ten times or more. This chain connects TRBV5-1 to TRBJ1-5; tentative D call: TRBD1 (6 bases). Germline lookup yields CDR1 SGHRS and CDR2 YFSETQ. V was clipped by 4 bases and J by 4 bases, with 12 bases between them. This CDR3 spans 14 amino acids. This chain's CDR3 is CASSQGQENQPQHF. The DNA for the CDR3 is TGCGCCAGCAGCCAGGGGCAAGAGAATCAGCCCCAGCATTTT.

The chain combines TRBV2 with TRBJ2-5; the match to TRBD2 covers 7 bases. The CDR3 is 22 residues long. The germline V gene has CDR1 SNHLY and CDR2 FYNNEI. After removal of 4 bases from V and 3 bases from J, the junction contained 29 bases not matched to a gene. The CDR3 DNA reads TGTGCCAGCAGTGCTGGGGGACTAAAGTTAAGAACCGGACCGGAAGGAGAAGAGACCCAGTACTTC. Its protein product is CASSAGGLKLRTGPEGEETQYF.

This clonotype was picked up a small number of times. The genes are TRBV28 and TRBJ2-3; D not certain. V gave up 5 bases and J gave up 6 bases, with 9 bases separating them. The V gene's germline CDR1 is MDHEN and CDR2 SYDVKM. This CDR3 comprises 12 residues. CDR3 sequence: CASSLNQDTQYF. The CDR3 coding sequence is TGTGCCAGCAGTCTAAACCAGGATACGCAGTATTTT.

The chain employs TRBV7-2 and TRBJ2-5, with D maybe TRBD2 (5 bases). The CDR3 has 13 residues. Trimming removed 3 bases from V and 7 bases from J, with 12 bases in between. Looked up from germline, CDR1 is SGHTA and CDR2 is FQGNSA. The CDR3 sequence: CASSLPGMRTQYF. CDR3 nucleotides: TGTGCCAGCAGCTTGCCGGGAATGCGGACCCAGTACTTC.

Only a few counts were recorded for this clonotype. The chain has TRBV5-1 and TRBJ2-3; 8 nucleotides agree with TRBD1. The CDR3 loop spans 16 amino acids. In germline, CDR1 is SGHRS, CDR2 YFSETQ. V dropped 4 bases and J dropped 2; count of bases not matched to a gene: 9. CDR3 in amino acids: CASSRDRTGPTDTQYF. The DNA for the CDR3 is TGCGCCAGCAGCCGGGATAGGACAGGGCCCACAGATACGCAGTATTTT.

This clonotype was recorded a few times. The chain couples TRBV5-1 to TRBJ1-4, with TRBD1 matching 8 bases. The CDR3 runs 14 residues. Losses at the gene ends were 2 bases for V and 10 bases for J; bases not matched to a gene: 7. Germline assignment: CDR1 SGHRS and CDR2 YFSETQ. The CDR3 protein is CASSFDRGSGKLFF. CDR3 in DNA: TGCGCCAGCAGCTTCGACAGGGGATCAGGAAAACTGTTTTTT. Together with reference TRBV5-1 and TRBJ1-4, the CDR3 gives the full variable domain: KAGVTQTPRYLIKTRGQQVTLSCSPISGHRSVSWYQQTPGQGLQFLFEYFSETQRNKGNFPGRFSGRQFSNSRSEMNVSTLELGDSALYLCASSFDRGSGKLFFGSGTQLSVL.

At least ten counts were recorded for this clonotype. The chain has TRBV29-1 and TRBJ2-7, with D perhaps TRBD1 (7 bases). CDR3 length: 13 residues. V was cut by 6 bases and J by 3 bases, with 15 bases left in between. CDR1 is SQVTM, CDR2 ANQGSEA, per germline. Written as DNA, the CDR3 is TGCAGCGTCCGACCCAGGGGGGACTACGAGCAGTACTTC. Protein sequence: CSVRPRGDYEQYF.

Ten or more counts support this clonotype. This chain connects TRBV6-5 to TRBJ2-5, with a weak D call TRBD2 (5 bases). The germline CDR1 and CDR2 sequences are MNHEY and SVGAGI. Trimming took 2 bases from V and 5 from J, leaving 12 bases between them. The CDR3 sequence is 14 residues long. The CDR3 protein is CASSYLAVQETQYF. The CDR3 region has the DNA TGTGCCAGCAGTTACCTAGCAGTTCAGGAGACCCAGTACTTC.

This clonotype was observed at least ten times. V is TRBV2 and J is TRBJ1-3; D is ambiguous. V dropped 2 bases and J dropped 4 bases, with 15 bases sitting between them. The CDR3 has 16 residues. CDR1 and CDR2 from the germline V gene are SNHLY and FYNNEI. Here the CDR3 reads CASSERAPILGNTIYF. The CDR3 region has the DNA TGTGCCAGCAGTGAAAGGGCACCCATCTTAGGAAACACCATATATTTT.

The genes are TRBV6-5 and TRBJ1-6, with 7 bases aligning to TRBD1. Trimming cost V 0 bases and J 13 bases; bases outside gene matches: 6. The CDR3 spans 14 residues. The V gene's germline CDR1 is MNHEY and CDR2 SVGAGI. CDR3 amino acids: CASSYSRQGAPLHF. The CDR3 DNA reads TGTGCCAGCAGTTACTCGAGACAGGGTGCGCCCCTCCACTTT.

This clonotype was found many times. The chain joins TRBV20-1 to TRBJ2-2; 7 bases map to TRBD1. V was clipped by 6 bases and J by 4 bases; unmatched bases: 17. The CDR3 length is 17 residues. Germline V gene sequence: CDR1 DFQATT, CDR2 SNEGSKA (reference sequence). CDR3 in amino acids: CSALNPNRGVLTGELFF. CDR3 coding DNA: TGCAGTGCCCTTAACCCTAACAGGGGCGTCCTCACCGGGGAGCTGTTTTTT.

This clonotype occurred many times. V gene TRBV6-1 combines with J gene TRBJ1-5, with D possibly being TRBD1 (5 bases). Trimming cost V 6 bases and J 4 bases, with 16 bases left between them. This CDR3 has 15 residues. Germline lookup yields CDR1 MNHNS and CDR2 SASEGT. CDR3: CASRPYGAANQPQHF. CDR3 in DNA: TGTGCCAGCAGGCCATATGGGGCCGCGAATCAGCCCCAGCATTTT.

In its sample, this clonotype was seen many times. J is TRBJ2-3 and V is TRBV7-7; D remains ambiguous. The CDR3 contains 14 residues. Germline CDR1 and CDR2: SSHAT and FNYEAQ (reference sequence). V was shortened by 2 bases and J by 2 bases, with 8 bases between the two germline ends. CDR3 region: CASSLLGHTDTQYF. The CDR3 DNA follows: TGTGCCAGCAGCTTACTTGGGCACACAGATACGCAGTATTTT.

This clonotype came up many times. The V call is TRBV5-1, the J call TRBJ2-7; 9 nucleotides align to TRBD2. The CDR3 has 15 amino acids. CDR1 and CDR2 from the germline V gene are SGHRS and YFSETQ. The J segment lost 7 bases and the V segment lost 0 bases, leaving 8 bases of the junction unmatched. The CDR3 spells CASSLVERGAVEQYF. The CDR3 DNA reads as TGCGCCAGCAGCTTGGTGGAGCGGGGGGCGGTGGAGCAGTACTTC.

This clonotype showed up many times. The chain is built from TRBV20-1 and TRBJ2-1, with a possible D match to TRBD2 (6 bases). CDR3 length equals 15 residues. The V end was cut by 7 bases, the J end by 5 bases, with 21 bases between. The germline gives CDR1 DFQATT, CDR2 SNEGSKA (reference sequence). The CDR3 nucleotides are TGCAGTGTCGTCAGCCCGGGGGTTGCACACAATGAGCAGTTCTTC. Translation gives CSVVSPGVAHNEQFF.

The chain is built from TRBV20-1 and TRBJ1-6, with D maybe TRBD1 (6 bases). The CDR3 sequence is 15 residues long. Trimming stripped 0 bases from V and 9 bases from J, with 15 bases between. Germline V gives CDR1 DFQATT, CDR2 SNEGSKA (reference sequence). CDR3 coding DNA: TGCAGTGCTAGAGATAGGCGCAGGGGCAGTTCACCCCTCCACTTT. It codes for CSARDRRRGSSPLHF.

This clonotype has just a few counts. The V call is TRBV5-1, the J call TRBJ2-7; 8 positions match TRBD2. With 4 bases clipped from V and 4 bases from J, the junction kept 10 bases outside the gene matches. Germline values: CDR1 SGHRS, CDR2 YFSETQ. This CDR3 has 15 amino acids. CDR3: CASSPGGALGYEQYF. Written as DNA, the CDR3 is TGCGCCAGCAGCCCGGGGGGGGCGCTTGGTTACGAGCAGTACTTC.

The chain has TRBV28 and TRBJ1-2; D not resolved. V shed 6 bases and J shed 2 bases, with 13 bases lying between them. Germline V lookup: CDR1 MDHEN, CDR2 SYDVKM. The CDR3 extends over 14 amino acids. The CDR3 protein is CASSQAHLNYGYTF. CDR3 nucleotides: TGTGCCAGCAGCCAGGCTCACCTAAACTATGGCTACACCTTC.

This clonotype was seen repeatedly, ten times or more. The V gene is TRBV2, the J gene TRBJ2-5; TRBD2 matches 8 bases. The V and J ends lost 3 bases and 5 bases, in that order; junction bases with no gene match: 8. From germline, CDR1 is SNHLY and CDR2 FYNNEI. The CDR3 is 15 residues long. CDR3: CASSDWRGASETQYF. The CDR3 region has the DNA TGTGCCAGCAGTGACTGGCGGGGGGCCTCTGAGACCCAGTACTTC.

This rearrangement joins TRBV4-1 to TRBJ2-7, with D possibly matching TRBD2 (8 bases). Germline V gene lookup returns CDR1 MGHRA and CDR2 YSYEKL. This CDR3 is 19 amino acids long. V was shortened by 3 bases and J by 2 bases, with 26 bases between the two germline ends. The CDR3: CASSQLIGGGQSWAYEQYF. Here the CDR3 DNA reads TGCGCCAGCAGCCAGCTGATCGGGGGGGGACAGTCCTGGGCCTACGAGCAGTACTTC.

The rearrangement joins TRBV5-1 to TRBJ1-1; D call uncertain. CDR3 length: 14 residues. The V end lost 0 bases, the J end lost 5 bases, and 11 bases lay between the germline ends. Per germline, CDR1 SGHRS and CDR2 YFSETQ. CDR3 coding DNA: TGCGCCAGCAGCTTGGCGCAGGTGGATACTGAAGCTTTCTTT. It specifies CASSLAQVDTEAFF.

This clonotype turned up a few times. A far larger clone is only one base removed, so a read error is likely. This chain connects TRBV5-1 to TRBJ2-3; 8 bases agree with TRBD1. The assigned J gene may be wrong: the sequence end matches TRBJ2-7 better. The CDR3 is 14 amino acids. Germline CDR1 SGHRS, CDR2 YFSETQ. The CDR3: CASSQAGGEYEQYF. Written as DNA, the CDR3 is TGCGCCAGCAGCCAGGCAGGGGGCGAGTACGAGCAGTACTTC.

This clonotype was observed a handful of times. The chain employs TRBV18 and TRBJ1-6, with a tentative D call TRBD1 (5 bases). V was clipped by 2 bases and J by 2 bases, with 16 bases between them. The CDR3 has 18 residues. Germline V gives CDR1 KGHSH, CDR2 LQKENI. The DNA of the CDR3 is TGTGCCAGCTCACCAACCGGGACCTCGGCCGCCTATAATTCACCCCTCCACTTT. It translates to CASSPTGTSAAYNSPLHF.